This T cell receptor beta chain came from a study of OX40 agonist ivuxolimab in advanced cancers. Study at large: Every 2 weeks, ivuxolimab was infused into the patients intravenously at between 0.01 and 10 mg/kg.

Notes on this clone: Its target is not known.

Some clones are missing from TCRdb's copy, which holds only in-frame ones; the method was immunoSEQ multiplex PCR. The sample contains about 48,000 clones, approximately 83% of which appear only once. Study-wide findings and caveats: On average, a greater number of expanded clones characterised CD8+ T cells relative to CD4+.

This sample comprised CD4+ or CD8+ T cells sorted from blood, obtained in a trial of the OX40 agonist ivuxolimab. This receptor was identified in an adult with an advanced solid tumor such as melanoma, head and neck, liver or kidney cancer.

The CDR3 region has the DNA TGTGCCAGCAGCTTTCTAGGACAGGGGGCTGGGGCCAACGTCCTGACTTTC. Translating gives CASSFLGQGAGANVLTF. The chain has TRBV5-6 and TRBJ2-6, with 10 bases fitting TRBD1. The CDR3 sequence is 17 residues long. Germline assignment: CDR1 SGHDT and CDR2 YYEEEE. V dropped 2 bases and J dropped 2; count of bases not matched to a gene: 4.